The clone carrying this TCR beta chain was seen a few times. TCR libraries were built from approximately 490 ng of total RNA by linear amplification. Via MiXCR, TCRdb re-called the reads, giving one row per CDR3 protein. The sample lists around 200,000 distinct CDR3 sequences; around 74% were seen once. V lost 3 bases to trimming and J lost 1 base, with 9 bases between them. The CDR3 sequence is 14 residues long. Germline-derived CDR1 and CDR2 are MNHEY and SMNVEV (reference sequence). The data were obtained in a study of healthy donors' naive CD4 and CD8 T cells. About the research overall: A new alpha primer set targeted every functional IMGT alpha variant.

The V call is TRBV27, the J call TRBJ1-1; D is ambiguous. Specimen: naive CD4+ and CD8+ T cells sorted from blood, pooled from several donors. The sequence came from a pool of human donors in good health; the sample pools cells from several healthy donors. CDR3 DNA sequence: TGTGCCAGCAGTTTCGGAGAAGGGAACACTGAAGCTTTCTTT. It specifies CASSFGEGNTEAFF.